The sequence of this T cell receptor beta chain was determined in a study of T-cell reconstitution after alpha-beta-depleted transplantation in children. This clonotype was detected many times. Unique molecular identifiers were incorporated into the prepared TCRbeta library. Using its own MiXCR run on the PCR reads, TCRdb lists one record per CDR3 protein. The table has more than 90,000 distinct CDR3 sequences, more than 7% seen once; the top ten hold approximately 7%. Trimming took 4 bases from V and 3 from J, leaving 16 bases between them. Per the germline V gene, CDR1 is SGHRS and CDR2 is YFSETQ. CDR3 size: 15 residues.

The receptor comes from a human donor who donated a stem cell graft to a child with congenital amegakaryocytic thrombocytopenia. Source: PBMCs from the stem cell graft donor, taken from the stem cell graft. J is TRBJ1-1 and V is TRBV5-1; possibly TRBD1 for D (6 bases). CDR3 sequence (DNA): TGCGCCAGCAGCCCGACAGGAGGATGGGACACTGAAGCTTTCTTT. Residues: CASSPTGGWDTEAFF. Full variable domain (missing parts from reference TRBV5-1 and TRBJ1-1): KAGVTQTPRYLIKTRGQQVTLSCSPISGHRSVSWYQQTPGQGLQFLFEYFSETQRNKGNFPGRFSGRQFSNSRSEMNVSTLELGDSALYLCASSPTGGWDTEAFFGQGTRLTVV.